Presented here are 15 T cell receptor beta chains from one specimen sequenced in a study of blood T cell repertoires in COVID-19 (dated by TCRdb to between 2020 and 2021). Libraries were constructed by the immunoSEQ multiplex PCR assay. TCRdb stores this immuneACCESS table with in-frame sequences only. Part of the clones is absent; in the studies checked, under half of the shortfall reflects unresolved V genes, and no reason is known for the rest. The sample table records about 270,000 clones; about 87% of these occur just once. 3% of the sample lies in the top ten. The sequencing sample was made of PBMCs or T cells enriched from blood (not recorded which). The receptors originated from a woman between 45 and 60 years old who had recovered from COVID-19.

This clone has just one count. The gene calls are TRBV30 and TRBJ1-1; 7 bases fit TRBD1. CDR3 length: 15 residues. With V trimmed by 0 bases and J by 6 bases, 10 bases remained unmatched. Germline V CDR1 and CDR2: GTSNPN, SVGIG (reference sequence). CDR3 residues: CAWSVLNQGGSEAFF. The CDR3 nucleotides are TGTGCCTGGAGTGTACTCAACCAGGGGGGTTCTGAAGCTTTCTTT.

V usage is TRBV6-6 and J usage is TRBJ1-6; 8 bases line up with TRBD1. The CDR3 runs 13 residues. The V gene end was trimmed by 5 bases and the J gene end by 10 bases; junction bases not matched to a gene: 4. Germline lookup yields CDR1 MNHNY and CDR2 SVGAGI (reference sequence). CDR3 amino acids: CASSQGASSPLHF. CDR3 nucleotides: TGTGCCAGCAGTCAGGGGGCGAGCTCACCCCTCCACTTT.

This chain joins TRBV7-3 and TRBJ1-1, with TRBD1 matching over 8 bases. This CDR3 region has 13 residues. CDR1 is SGHTA, CDR2 FQGTGA, per germline. V shed 4 bases and J 4 bases; nucleotides not matched to a gene: 2. CDR3 protein: CASSWTGRTEAFF. As DNA, the CDR3 is TGTGCCAGCAGCTGGACAGGGCGCACTGAAGCTTTCTTT.

The chain joins TRBV29-1 to TRBJ2-2; 10 bases are a match to TRBD2. The CDR3 runs to 14 residues. Germline loops: CDR1 SQVTM, CDR2 ANQGSEA. V dropped 4 bases and J dropped 7; count of bases not matched to a gene: 6. The CDR3 loop is CSVAAGGPIGELFF. DNA of the CDR3: TGCAGCGTTGCAGCGGGAGGGCCTATCGGGGAGCTGTTTTTT.

J is TRBJ2-7 and V is TRBV18, with TRBD2 identical over 7 bases. Germline assignment: CDR1 KGHSH and CDR2 LQKENI. The CDR3 loop spans 16 amino acids. Trimming took 3 bases from V and 4 from J; bases not matched to a gene: 12. The CDR3 reads CASSPGSGTILYEQYF. As DNA, the CDR3 is TGTGCCAGCTCACCCGGTTCCGGGACTATCCTTTACGAGCAGTACTTC.

The J gene is TRBJ1-4, the V gene TRBV28, with 7 bases identical to TRBD1. The germline gives CDR1 MDHEN, CDR2 SYDVKM. V lost 7 bases and J lost 8; bases outside the gene matches: 10. The CDR3 is 14 amino acids. CDR3 coding DNA: TGTGCCAGCAATACGGCAGGGGGGTGGGAAAAACTGTTTTTT. This gives the protein CASNTAGGWEKLFF.

This clone was observed a single time. The V gene is TRBV5-1, the J gene TRBJ2-2, with TRBD2 matching over 15 bases. The V and J ends lost 4 bases and 0 bases, in that order; junction bases with no gene match: 4. From germline, CDR1 is SGHRS and CDR2 YFSETQ. The CDR3 runs to 18 residues. The CDR3, as DNA: TGCGCCAGCAGCCGCAGGACTAGCGGGAGGGCGAACACCGGGGAGCTGTTTTTT. It yields the protein CASSRRTSGRANTGELFF.

The chain links TRBV2 to TRBJ1-4; 9 bases map to TRBD1. There are 14 residues in the CDR3. Unmatched junction bases numbered 8, after V lost 7 bases and J lost 8 bases. Germline V gene data show CDR1 as SNHLY and CDR2 as FYNNEI. The CDR3 nucleotides read TGTGCCAGCAATACCGGGACAGGGTACGAAAAACTGTTTTTT. It translates to CASNTGTGYEKLFF.

This clone has only one observation. The rearrangement links TRBV6-7 to TRBJ1-6, with unresolved D. TRBV6-7 is marked as an open reading frame, function uncertain. V lost 4 bases and J lost 8, with 18 bases in between. This CDR3 has 16 residues. Here the CDR3 DNA reads TGTGCCAGCAGTTCCCACGGGCCTCCCGGGGATTCACCCCTCCACTTT. Translated: CASSSHGPPGDSPLHF.

This chain links TRBV15 with TRBJ1-1; 7 nucleotides agree with TRBD1. This CDR3 is 15 amino acids long. From germline, CDR1 is LNHNV and CDR2 YYDKDF (reference sequence). The V gene end was trimmed by 3 bases and the J gene end by 2 bases; junction bases not matched to a gene: 6. The CDR3 DNA is TGTGCCACCAGCAGGTCCCCAGGGGGAAACACTGAAGCTTTCTTT. It is translated as CATSRSPGGNTEAFF.

The gene calls are TRBV18 and TRBJ1-2, with 8 bases identical to TRBD1. V lost 3 bases to trimming and J lost 4 bases; unmatched junction nucleotides: 7. The germline gives CDR1 KGHSH, CDR2 LQKENI. This CDR3 region has 15 residues. The CDR3 sequence is CASSPVPQGVYGYTF. For the CDR3, the DNA is TGTGCCAGCTCACCCGTCCCACAGGGGGTCTATGGCTACACCTTC. The full variable domain, rest sourced from reference TRBV18 and TRBJ1-2, is NAGVMQNPRHLVRRRGQEARLRCSPMKGHSHVYWYRQLPEEGLKFMVYLQKENIIDESGMPKERFSAEFPKEGPSILRIQQVVRGDSAAYFCASSPVPQGVYGYTFGSGTRLTVV.

V is TRBV27 and J is TRBJ2-5; 7 positions match TRBD2. Looked up from germline, CDR1 is MNHEY and CDR2 is SMNVEV (reference sequence). With V trimmed by 8 bases and J by 5 bases, 8 bases remained unmatched. This CDR3 is built from 13 residues. As DNA, the CDR3 is TGTGCCAGCGGGTTGTGGGGAGGGGAGACCCAGTACTTC. Protein product: CASGLWGGETQYF.

V usage is TRBV4-2 and J usage is TRBJ2-3, with 8 bases fitting TRBD2. Germline loops: CDR1 LGHNA, CDR2 YNFKEQ. This CDR3 comprises 16 residues. J lost 4 bases, V lost 0 bases, and 6 bases had no gene match. The CDR3 bases are TGTGCCAGCAGCCAAGAAGGGGCGACTAGCGCAGATACGCAGTATTTT. This translates into CASSQEGATSADTQYF.

The chain combines TRBV14 with TRBJ2-7, with TRBD2 matching over 8 bases. Germline CDR1 and CDR2: SGHDN and FVKESK. This CDR3 region has 16 residues. Trimming removed 4 bases from V and 0 bases from J; junction bases left unmatched: 8. The CDR3 DNA follows: TGTGCCAGCAGCCCAGACGGGGGGGTAGGCTCCTACGAGCAGTACTTC. This sequence encodes CASSPDGGVGSYEQYF.

The rearrangement joins TRBV7-2 to TRBJ2-3, with 10 nucleotides matching TRBD2. Germline V gives CDR1 SGHTA, CDR2 FQGNSA. The CDR3 totals 19 residues. The V segment lost 1 base and the J segment 1 base; nucleotides outside the gene matches: 11. The CDR3 spells CASSLEHRSSGSRTDTQYF. The CDR3 nucleotides read TGTGCCAGCAGCTTAGAACACAGATCTAGCGGGAGTCGCACAGATACGCAGTATTTT.